Below, 19 T cell receptor beta chains from the same sample are listed, as sequenced in a study of cytomegalovirus exposure and HLA in healthy donors. The PCR contained 60 Vbeta and 13 Jbeta primers. Assay: immunoSEQ multiplex PCR; the TCRdb copy retains only in-frame clones and omits some. The table shows approximately 140,000 clones, with nearly 80% occurring only once. Sequencing was carried out using PBMCs. Receptors were obtained from a man in his forties in good health and CMV-seropositive.

The rearrangement links TRBV19 to TRBJ1-2, with D unresolved. The CDR3 totals 14 residues. V dropped 7 bases and J dropped 3 bases, with 15 bases sitting between them. CDR1 LNHDA and CDR2 SQIVND come from the germline V gene (reference sequence). CDR3 region: CASTDPGDYYGYTF. In DNA, the CDR3 is TGTGCCAGTACTGACCCCGGGGATTACTATGGCTACACCTTC.

This chain connects TRBV10-3 to TRBJ1-6, with unresolved D. This CDR3 has 14 residues. V lost 2 bases and J 5 bases, leaving 7 bases between the germline ends. Germline V gene data show CDR1 as ENHRY and CDR2 as SYGVKD. CDR3 nucleotide sequence: TGTGCCATCAGTGAGAACAGAGATAATTCACCCCTCCACTTT. Translation gives CAISENRDNSPLHF.

This chain connects TRBV14 to TRBJ2-1, with D unclear. CDR1 is SGHDN, CDR2 FVKESK, per germline. The CDR3 sequence is 13 residues long. Deletions cut 4 bases from V and 4 bases from J, with 8 bases between. CDR3 nucleotides: TGTGCCAGCAGCCCCGGTACTTACAATGAGCAGTTCTTC. Encoded protein: CASSPGTYNEQFF.

The V gene is TRBV4-1, the J gene TRBJ1-2; no clear D. The V end was cut by 0 bases, the J end by 7 bases, with 18 bases between. The CDR3 is 16 amino acids. CDR1 is MGHRA and CDR2 is YSYEKL in the germline V gene. In DNA, the CDR3 is TGCGCCAGCAGCCAAGATCGGGCGACATGGGGAGGTGGCTACACCTTC. Protein product: CASSQDRATWGGGYTF.

This chain connects TRBV28 to TRBJ2-3, with D hard to call. Trimming took 5 bases from V and 0 from J, leaving 12 bases between them. This CDR3 has 15 residues. The germline gives CDR1 MDHEN, CDR2 SYDVKM. For the CDR3, the DNA is TGTGCCAGCAGTCGCTCGGTGTCTAGCACAGATACGCAGTATTTT. The encoded protein is CASSRSVSSTDTQYF. Based on the CDR3 plus reference TRBV28 and TRBJ2-3, the full variable domain is DVKVTQSSRYLVKRTGEKVFLECVQDMDHENMFWYRQDPGLGLRLIYFSYDVKMKEKGDIPEGYSVSREKKERFSLILESASTNQTSMYLCASSRSVSSTDTQYFGPGTRLTVL.

In nucleotides, the CDR3 is TGTGCCAGCAGCCCCGACACCTATGAGCAGTTCTTC. Protein sequence: CASSPDTYEQFF. This sequence joins TRBV7-9 and TRBJ2-1, with unresolved D. Germline V CDR1 and CDR2: SEHNR, FQNEAQ (reference sequence). The CDR3 totals 12 residues. Trimming left V 5 bases short and J 8 bases short, with 10 bases between.

The gene calls are TRBV5-4 and TRBJ2-7; 7 nucleotides line up with TRBD2. Germline V lookup: CDR1 SGHNT, CDR2 YYREEE (reference sequence). With 4 bases clipped from V and 0 bases from J, the junction kept 4 bases outside the gene matches. This CDR3 comprises 14 residues. CDR3 protein: CASSRDYNSYEQYF. CDR3 DNA: TGTGCCAGCAGCCGGGACTATAACTCCTACGAGCAGTACTTC.

The rearrangement uses TRBV19 and TRBJ1-1; TRBD1 is a possible D gene (6 bases). Germline V gene lookup returns CDR1 LNHDA and CDR2 SQIVND (reference sequence). V lost 0 bases, J lost 3 bases, and 20 bases lay in between. The length of the CDR3 is 18 residues. DNA for the CDR3: TGTGCCAGTAGTATAGAGGGCCCCCCCAGGGGATTGTACACTGAAGCTTTCTTT. It is translated as CASSIEGPPRGLYTEAFF.

The chain is built from TRBV5-5 and TRBJ1-1, with 8 bases identical to TRBD1. V lost 2 bases and J lost 0; bases outside the gene matches: 3. The germline CDR1 and CDR2 sequences are SGHKS and YYEKEE (reference sequence). There are 15 residues in the CDR3. The CDR3 sequence: CASSFQGAVNTEAFF. CDR3 DNA: TGTGCCAGCAGCTTTCAGGGGGCCGTGAACACTGAAGCTTTCTTT.

In DNA, the CDR3 is TGTGCCAGCAGTTACGGGACTACCGGTGATGAGCAGTTCTTC. It encodes CASSYGTTGDEQFF. The gene calls are TRBV6-5 and TRBJ2-1; 7 nucleotides agree with TRBD2. Germline CDR1 and CDR2: MNHEY and SVGAGI. CDR3 length: 14 amino acids. The ends lost 2 bases at V and 8 bases at J; junction bases unmatched: 6.

The chain is built from TRBV6-1 and TRBJ1-2; 7 nucleotides match TRBD1. This CDR3 spans 16 amino acids. The germline V gene encodes CDR1 MNHNS and CDR2 SASEGT. V was clipped by 2 bases and J by 7 bases; unmatched bases: 13. Written as DNA, the CDR3 is TGTGCCAGCAGTGAATCGACAGGGTTTATGCGCGGTGGCTACACCTTC. It is translated as CASSESTGFMRGGYTF.

This chain joins TRBV30 and TRBJ1-2; 7 nucleotides agree with TRBD1. V shed 5 bases and J 2 bases; nucleotides not matched to a gene: 2. The CDR3 sequence is 12 residues long. CDR1 and CDR2 from the germline V gene are GTSNPN and SVGIG (reference sequence). CDR3 protein: CAWSTGNYGYTF. In DNA, the CDR3 is TGTGCCTGGTCGACAGGGAACTATGGCTACACCTTC.

The V and J genes are TRBV2 and TRBJ1-5; the match to TRBD1 covers 11 bases. The CDR3 loop spans 17 amino acids. The germline V gene has CDR1 SNHLY and CDR2 FYNNEI. Trimming took 6 bases from V and 6 from J; bases not matched to a gene: 13. The CDR3 protein is CASSAGTGGYGSQPQHF. As DNA, the CDR3 is TGTGCCAGCAGCGCCGGGACAGGGGGTTATGGGAGTCAGCCCCAGCATTTT.

The V call is TRBV7-9, the J call TRBJ1-5; tentatively, D is TRBD1 (6 bases). Germline assignment: CDR1 SEHNR and CDR2 FQNEAQ (reference sequence). The CDR3 contains 12 residues. The V gene lost 4 bases and the J gene lost 5 bases, with 6 bases spanning the gap. The CDR3 loop is CASSSGDQPQHF. DNA of the CDR3: TGTGCCAGCAGCTCAGGGGATCAGCCCCAGCATTTT.

J is TRBJ2-5 and V is TRBV7-8, with TRBD1 identical over 7 bases. J lost 4 bases, V lost 5 bases, and 10 bases had no gene match. The germline CDR1 and CDR2 sequences are SGHVS and FQNEAQ. CDR3 length: 15 amino acids. The CDR3 region is CASSQRQGIPETQYF. CDR3 sequence (DNA): TGTGCCAGCAGCCAAAGACAGGGTATCCCAGAGACCCAGTACTTC.

This chain joins TRBV5-1 and TRBJ2-3, with D possibly being TRBD2 (6 bases). The germline V gene encodes CDR1 SGHRS and CDR2 YFSETQ. V was pared by 0 bases and J by 0 bases, with 17 bases between. This CDR3 is built from 18 residues. Here the CDR3 DNA reads TGCGCCAGCAGCTTGGCCATGGCGGGGTGGGGAAGCACAGATACGCAGTATTTT. Its protein is CASSLAMAGWGSTDTQYF.

This chain uses TRBV4-3 with TRBJ2-7, with 7 bases lining up with TRBD2. In germline, CDR1 is LGHNA, CDR2 YSLEER. The CDR3 is 15 residues long. Germline trimming cut 5 bases from V and 0 bases from J; bases unmatched to any gene: 7. CDR3 sequence (DNA): TGCGCCAGCAGCGATACTAGCGCGAGCTCCTACGAGCAGTACTTC. Amino acids: CASSDTSASSYEQYF.

For this clone: One junction end does not reproduce the germline sequence, and a read error may be involved. The chain links TRBV5-4 to TRBJ2-3, with no clear D. CDR1 is SGHNT and CDR2 is YYREEE in the germline V gene (reference sequence). CDR3 length equals 9 residues. This CDR3 is CASSPSPHF. CDR3 coding DNA: TGTGCCAGCAGCCCCTCTCCCCATTTT.

The chain recombines TRBV29-1 with TRBJ2-7; TRBD2 might be the D (6 bases). This CDR3 is 16 amino acids long. The germline CDR1 and CDR2 sequences are SQVTM and ANQGSEA. The ends were cut back, 5 bases at V and 2 bases at J, with 22 bases in the middle. CDR3 nucleotide sequence: TGCAGCGTTTTAAGGTGGGAGGCCCGCCGTGCCTACGAGCAGTACTTC. Translating gives CSVLRWEARRAYEQYF.